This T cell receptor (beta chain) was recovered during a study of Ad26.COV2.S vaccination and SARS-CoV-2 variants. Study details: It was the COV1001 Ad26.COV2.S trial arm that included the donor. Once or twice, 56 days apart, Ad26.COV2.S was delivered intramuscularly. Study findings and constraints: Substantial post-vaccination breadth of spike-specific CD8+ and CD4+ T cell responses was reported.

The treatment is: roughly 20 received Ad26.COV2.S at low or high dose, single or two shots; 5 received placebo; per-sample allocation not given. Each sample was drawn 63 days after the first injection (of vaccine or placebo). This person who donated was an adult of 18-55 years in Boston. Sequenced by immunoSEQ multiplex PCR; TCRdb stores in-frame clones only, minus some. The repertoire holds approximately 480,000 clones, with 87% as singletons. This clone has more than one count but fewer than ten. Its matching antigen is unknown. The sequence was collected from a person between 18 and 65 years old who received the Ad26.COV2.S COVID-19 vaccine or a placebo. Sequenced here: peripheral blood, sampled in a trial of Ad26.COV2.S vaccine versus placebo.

CDR3 amino acids: CASSFSGSRNTGELFF. CDR3 DNA: TGTGCCAGCAGCTTTAGCGGGAGTCGGAACACCGGGGAGCTGTTTTTT. This chain uses TRBV11-3 with TRBJ2-2, with 9 bases lining up with TRBD2. After removal of 3 bases from V and 1 base from J, the junction contained 3 bases not matched to a gene. CDR1 is SGHNT and CDR2 is YENEEA in the germline V gene. The CDR3 runs 16 residues.